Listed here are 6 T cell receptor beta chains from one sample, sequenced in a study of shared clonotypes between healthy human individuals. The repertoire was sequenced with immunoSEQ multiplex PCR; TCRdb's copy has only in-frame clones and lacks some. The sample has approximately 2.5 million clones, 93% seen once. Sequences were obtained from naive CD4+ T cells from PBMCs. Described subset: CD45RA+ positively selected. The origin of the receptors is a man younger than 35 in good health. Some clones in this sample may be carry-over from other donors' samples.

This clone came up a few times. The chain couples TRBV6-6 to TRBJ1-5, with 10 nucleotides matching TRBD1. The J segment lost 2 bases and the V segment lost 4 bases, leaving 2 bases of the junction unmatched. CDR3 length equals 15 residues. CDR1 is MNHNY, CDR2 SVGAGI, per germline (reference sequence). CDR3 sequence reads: CASSWDRGGNQPQHF. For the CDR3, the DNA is TGTGCCAGCAGTTGGGACAGGGGAGGCAATCAGCCCCAGCATTTT.

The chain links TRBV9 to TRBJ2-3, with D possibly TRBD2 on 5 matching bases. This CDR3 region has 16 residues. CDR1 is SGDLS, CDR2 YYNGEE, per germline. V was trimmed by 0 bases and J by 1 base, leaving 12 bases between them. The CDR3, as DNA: TGTGCCAGCAGCGTAGGGTGGCCGCGGGGCACAGATACGCAGTATTTT. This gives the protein CASSVGWPRGTDTQYF.

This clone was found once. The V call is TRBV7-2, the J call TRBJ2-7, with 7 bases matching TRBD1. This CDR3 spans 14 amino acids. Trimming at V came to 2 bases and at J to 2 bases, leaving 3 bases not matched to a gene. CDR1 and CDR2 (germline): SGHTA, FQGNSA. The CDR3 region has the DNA TGTGCCAGCAGCTTATGGACAGGCGCCTACGAGCAGTACTTC. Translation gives CASSLWTGAYEQYF.

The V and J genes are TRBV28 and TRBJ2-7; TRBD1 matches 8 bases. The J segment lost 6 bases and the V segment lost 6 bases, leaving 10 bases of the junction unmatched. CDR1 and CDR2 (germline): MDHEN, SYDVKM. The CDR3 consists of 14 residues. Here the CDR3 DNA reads TGTGCCAGCAGAACAGACAGGGGAGGACTCGAGCAGTACTTC. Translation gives CASRTDRGGLEQYF. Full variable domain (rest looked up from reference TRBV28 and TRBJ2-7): DVKVTQSSRYLVKRTGEKVFLECVQDMDHENMFWYRQDPGLGLRLIYFSYDVKMKEKGDIPEGYSVSREKKERFSLILESASTNQTSMYLCASRTDRGGLEQYFGPGTRLTVT.

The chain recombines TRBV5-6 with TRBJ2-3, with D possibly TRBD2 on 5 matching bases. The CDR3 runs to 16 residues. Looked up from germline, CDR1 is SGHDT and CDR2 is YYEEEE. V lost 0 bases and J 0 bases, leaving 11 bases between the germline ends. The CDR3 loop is CASSLAAGFSTDTQYF. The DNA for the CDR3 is TGTGCCAGCAGCTTGGCCGCGGGCTTTAGCACAGATACGCAGTATTTT.

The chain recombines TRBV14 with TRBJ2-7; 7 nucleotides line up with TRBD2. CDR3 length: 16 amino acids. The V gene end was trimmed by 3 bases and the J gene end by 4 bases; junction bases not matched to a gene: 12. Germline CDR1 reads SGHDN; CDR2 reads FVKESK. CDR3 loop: CASSQARLAGRYEQYF. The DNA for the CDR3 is TGTGCCAGCAGCCAGGCCCGTTTAGCGGGTCGGTACGAGCAGTACTTC.